This T cell receptor (beta chain) was observed in a study of blood T cells in healthy people across ages. This clonotype was detected many times. Using a J-beta primer mix together with a sample-barcoded 5' primer, a second PCR was run for about 7 to 12 cycles. TCRdb processed the 5' RACE reads anew with MiXCR; each CDR3 protein has one entry. The profile covers hundreds of thousands of distinct CDR3 sequences, with roughly 25% appearing a single time and more than 7.5% taken by the ten largest. V was cut by 3 bases and J by 1 base, with 12 bases left in between. The CDR3 has 14 residues. Germline V lookup: CDR1 SQVTM, CDR2 ANQGSEA. This sample also belongs to another study, concerning T cells of mothers and their children.

The sequenced material came from blood. The chain uses TRBV29-1 and TRBJ2-5, with D hard to call. This sequence was found in a boy between 10 and 17 years old in good health. CDR3 nucleotide sequence: TGCAGCGTTGACGGCAGAGTCTCCCAAGAGACCCAGTACTTC. Its translation: CSVDGRVSQETQYF.